Listed here are 19 T cell receptor beta chains from one sample, sequenced in a study of blood T cell repertoires in COVID-19 (TCRdb year 2020). The library was produced with the immunoSEQ multiplex PCR assay. The clones in this table, taken by TCRdb from immuneACCESS, are in-frame only. Not every clone is retained; where verified, under half of the shortfall comes from an unresolved V gene, and the cause of the rest is unknown. Recorded for this sample are hundreds of thousands of clones; around 84% of them occurred a single time. The ten largest clonotypes hold 3.5% to 5% of the sample. Sample: PBMCs or T cells enriched from blood (not recorded which). These receptors all stem from a man aged 25 to 45 with acute COVID-19.

The CDR3: CASSLADRNYGYTF. CDR3 coding DNA: TGTGCCAGTAGTCTCGCCGACAGAAACTATGGCTACACCTTC. The chain employs TRBV19 and TRBJ1-2; the D gene is possibly TRBD1 (5 bases). The germline V and J ends were trimmed by 5 bases and 2 bases, with 12 bases remaining between them. Germline V gene lookup returns CDR1 LNHDA and CDR2 SQIVND (reference sequence). The CDR3 runs to 14 residues.

This clone is a singleton in its sample. The chain links TRBV19 to TRBJ1-2; TRBD1 agrees at 8 bases. The CDR3 length is 13 residues. Germline CDR1 and CDR2: LNHDA and SQIVND (reference sequence). The trim removed 3 bases at V and 6 bases at J, leaving 3 bases unmatched. CDR3 region: CASSMRTGNGYTF. The CDR3, as DNA: TGTGCCAGTAGTATGCGGACAGGGAATGGCTACACCTTC.

The gene calls are TRBV6-6 and TRBJ1-2; TRBD1 agrees at 7 bases. This CDR3 has 13 amino acids. Losses at the gene ends were 2 bases for V and 8 bases for J; bases not matched to a gene: 5. Germline CDR1 and CDR2: MNHNY and SVGAGI (reference sequence). The CDR3, as DNA: TGTGCCAGCAGTTACGACAGGGATCAAGGCTACACCTTC. It yields the protein CASSYDRDQGYTF.

The rearrangement links TRBV28 to TRBJ2-7, with D possibly TRBD1 on 5 matching bases. This CDR3 is 14 amino acids long. Trimming removed 4 bases at V and 3 bases at J, with 13 bases between. The germline V gene has CDR1 MDHEN and CDR2 SYDVKM. Here the CDR3 DNA reads TGTGCCAGCAGTTACCCTGGGGCAGACTACGAGCAGTACGTC. Protein: CASSYPGADYEQYV.

For this clone: This specimen includes other DNA sequences encoding the same CDR3. The V gene is TRBV7-3, the J gene TRBJ1-1; no clear D. Germline CDR1 SGHTA, CDR2 FQGTGA. Trimming removed 0 bases at V and 3 bases at J, with 5 bases between. This CDR3 region has 13 residues. CDR3 region: CASSLTRDTEAFF. CDR3 nucleotide sequence: TGTGCCAGCAGCTTAACCCGAGACACTGAAGCTTTCTTT. The whole variable domain, filled in from reference TRBV7-3 and TRBJ1-1, reads GAGVSQTPSNKVTEKGKYVELRCDPISGHTALYWYRQSLGQGPEFLIYFQGTGAADDSGLPNDRFFAVRPEGSVSTLKIQRTERGDSAVYLCASSLTRDTEAFFGQGTRLTVV.

The chain uses TRBV28 and TRBJ2-7; D remains ambiguous. The length of the CDR3 is 13 residues. Trimming took off 5 bases at V and 1 base at J, with 9 bases between the two ends. CDR1 is MDHEN and CDR2 is SYDVKM in the germline V gene. CDR3 region: CASSPTVSYEQYV. Here the CDR3 DNA reads TGTGCCAGCAGTCCCACAGTGTCCTACGAGCAGTACGTC.

The chain joins TRBV6-5 to TRBJ1-2; D is uncertain. Germline CDR1 MNHEY, CDR2 SVGAGI. This CDR3 is 15 amino acids long. V was trimmed by 0 bases and J by 0 bases, leaving 8 bases between them. The CDR3 region is CASSYSRAPNYGYTF. DNA of the CDR3: TGTGCCAGCAGTTACTCGAGGGCCCCTAACTATGGCTACACCTTC.

The chain employs TRBV19 and TRBJ2-1; TRBD1 matches 9 bases. V trimming: 2 bases; J trimming: 8 bases; junction bases outside the gene matches: 4. The CDR3 has 14 amino acids. CDR1 is LNHDA and CDR2 is SQIVND in the germline V gene (reference sequence). The CDR3 bases are TGTGCCAGTAGTATACAACAGGGGGCCGATGAGCAGTTCTTC. Its translation is CASSIQQGADEQFF. Filled out from reference TRBV19 and TRBJ2-1, the complete variable domain reads DGGITQSPKYLFRKEGQNVTLSCEQNLNHDAMYWYRQDPGQGLRLIYYSQIVNDFQKGDIAEGYSVSREKKESFPLTVTSAQKNPTAFYLCASSIQQGADEQFFGPGTRLTVL.

This clone was counted once. The J gene is TRBJ1-1, the V gene TRBV24-1; D is possibly TRBD1 (6 bases). The V gene lost 7 bases and the J gene lost 4 bases, with 18 bases spanning the gap. Germline V gives CDR1 KGHDR, CDR2 SFDVKD. The CDR3 consists of 15 residues. The CDR3 protein is CATRDTQGLGTEAFF. CDR3 nucleotide sequence: TGTGCCACCAGGGACACACAGGGATTAGGCACTGAAGCTTTCTTT.

This sequence joins TRBV12-3 or TRBV12-4 and TRBJ1-1; D not resolved. CDR3 length: 13 amino acids. V was pared by 7 bases and J by 8 bases, with 17 bases between. The CDR3 reads CASTSGILLEAFF. CDR3 sequence (DNA): TGTGCCAGCACCTCGGGGATCCTCTTAGAAGCTTTCTTT.

The chain links TRBV7-8 to TRBJ2-7, with 11 bases lining up with TRBD2. V shed 5 bases, J shed 1 base, and the junction held 13 bases outside the gene matches. CDR3 length: 18 residues. Germline CDR1 reads SGHVS; CDR2 reads FQNEAQ. As DNA, the CDR3 is TGTGCCAGCAGCCACTACACGGCCGGGACTAGCGGATCCTACGAGCAGTACGTC. Residues: CASSHYTAGTSGSYEQYV.

The CDR3 reads CAISYEVSGYTF. CDR3 in DNA: TGTGCCATCAGTTATGAGGTTTCTGGCTACACCTTC. V usage is TRBV10-3 and J usage is TRBJ1-2; D remains ambiguous. Germline values: CDR1 ENHRY, CDR2 SYGVKD. The CDR3 has 12 amino acids. The V end lost 5 bases, the J end lost 7 bases, and 11 bases lay between the germline ends.

There are a few counts of this clone. The chain employs TRBV28 and TRBJ1-5; 9 positions match TRBD1. CDR1 is MDHEN, CDR2 SYDVKM, per germline. Trimming removed 7 bases from V and 0 bases from J; junction bases left unmatched: 10. The CDR3 length is 17 residues. The CDR3 DNA reads as TGTGCCAGCAATATCGGGACAGGGAGTAGTAGCAATCAGCCCCAGCATTTT. The encoded protein is CASNIGTGSSSNQPQHF.

Notes on this clone: Other nucleotide sequences in the sample specify the same CDR3. This chain connects TRBV7-7 to TRBJ2-5; 11 nucleotides agree with TRBD1. Germline V CDR1 and CDR2: SSHAT, FNYEAQ (reference sequence). V was pared by 4 bases and J by 5 bases, with 6 bases of the junction left unmatched. The CDR3 covers 15 residues. The CDR3 region has the DNA TGTGCCAGCAGCTCGGACAGGGGGCGAGAGGAGACCCAGTACTTC. Its protein product is CASSSDRGREETQYF. Drawing the rest from reference TRBV7-7 and TRBJ2-5, the complete variable domain is GAGVSQSPRYKVTKRGQDVTLRCDPISSHATLYWYQQALGQGPEFLTYFNYEAQPDKSGLPSDRFSAERPEGSISTLTIQRTEQRDSAMYRCASSSDRGREETQYFGPGTRLLVL.

The chain combines TRBV28 with TRBJ1-1, with D unresolved. Trimming stripped 4 bases from V and 4 bases from J, with 16 bases between. Germline assignment: CDR1 MDHEN and CDR2 SYDVKM. This CDR3 has 15 amino acids. CDR3 region: CASSSPGVRGTEAFF. Here the CDR3 DNA reads TGTGCCAGCAGTTCCCCCGGGGTGAGAGGCACTGAAGCTTTCTTT.

This clone was counted a single time. The J gene is TRBJ1-5, the V gene TRBV24-1, with 7 bases lining up with TRBD1. This CDR3 has 12 amino acids. Germline values: CDR1 KGHDR, CDR2 SFDVKD. Trimming at V came to 6 bases and at J to 16 bases, leaving 11 bases not matched to a gene. CDR3 sequence (DNA): TGTGCCACCAGTCCGGGGGACAGCCCTCTCCATTTT. It specifies CATSPGDSPLHF.

The CDR3: CASRLGARVPTF. The CDR3 region has the DNA TGTGCCAGCAGGTTGGGGGCTAGGGTGCCCACCTTC. This chain links TRBV28 with TRBJ1-2; D might be TRBD1 (6 bases). This CDR3 contains 12 residues. Trimming removed 6 bases at V and 13 bases at J, with 18 bases between. Germline V gene data show CDR1 as MDHEN and CDR2 as SYDVKM.

V gene TRBV6-1 combines with J gene TRBJ1-3; D call uncertain. Trimming removed 3 bases at V and 2 bases at J, with 14 bases between. The CDR3 has 16 amino acids. The germline CDR1 and CDR2 sequences are MNHNS and SASEGT. In DNA, the CDR3 is TGTGCCAGCAGTGACCCACGGCAGGCGACTGGAAACACCATATATTTT. Translated, it gives CASSDPRQATGNTIYF.

The V gene is TRBV5-6, the J gene TRBJ2-7, with 14 bases aligning to TRBD2. The V gene's germline CDR1 is SGHDT and CDR2 YYEEEE. The length of the CDR3 is 15 residues. Trimming at V came to 3 bases and at J to 4 bases, leaving 3 bases not matched to a gene. The CDR3 loop is CASSSGLAGGYEQYV. The CDR3 DNA sequence: TGTGCCAGCAGCTCCGGACTAGCGGGAGGTTACGAGCAGTACGTC.